This T cell receptor beta chain comes out of a study of cytomegalovirus exposure and HLA in healthy donors. About the study: Among roughly 190 million T cells, an earlier analysis found around 100 million unique TCR beta sequences.

In the case of this clone: Its specificity is unknown.

Donors were nominally healthy when sampled, though unrecorded immune exposures were likely. Study results and caveats: Common viral pathogens seemed to be connected with several of the most significant clusters, according to a later analysis.

PCR involved 60 Vbeta and 13 Jbeta primers. Clones were read by immunoSEQ multiplex PCR, and TCRdb kept only the in-frame ones, dropping some. This repertoire includes 150,000 to 200,000 clones. The CDR3 has 15 amino acids. V gave up 4 bases and J gave up 5 bases; unmatched junction bases: 5. Germline values: CDR1 MNHEY, CDR2 SMNVEV (reference sequence). Material for sequencing was PBMCs. The receptor was derived from a woman aged 55-69 years in good health and CMV-seronegative. The V call is TRBV27, the J call TRBJ2-2; 9 nucleotides match TRBD1. This CDR3 is CASSSRTGVTGELFF. The CDR3 DNA is TGTGCCAGCAGTTCTCGGACAGGGGTTACCGGGGAGCTGTTTTTT.